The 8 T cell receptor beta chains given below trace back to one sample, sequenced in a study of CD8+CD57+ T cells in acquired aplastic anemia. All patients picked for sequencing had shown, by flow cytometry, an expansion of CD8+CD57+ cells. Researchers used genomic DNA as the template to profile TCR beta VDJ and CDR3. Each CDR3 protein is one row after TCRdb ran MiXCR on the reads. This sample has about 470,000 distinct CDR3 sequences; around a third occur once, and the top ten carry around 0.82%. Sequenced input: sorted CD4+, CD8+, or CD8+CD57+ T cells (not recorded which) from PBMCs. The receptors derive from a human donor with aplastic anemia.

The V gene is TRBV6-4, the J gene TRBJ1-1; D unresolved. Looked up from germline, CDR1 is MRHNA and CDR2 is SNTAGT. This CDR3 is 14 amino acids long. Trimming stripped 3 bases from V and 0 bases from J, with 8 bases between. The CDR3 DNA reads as TGTGCCAGCAGTGAAACACTTATGAACACTGAAGCTTTCTTT. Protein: CASSETLMNTEAFF.

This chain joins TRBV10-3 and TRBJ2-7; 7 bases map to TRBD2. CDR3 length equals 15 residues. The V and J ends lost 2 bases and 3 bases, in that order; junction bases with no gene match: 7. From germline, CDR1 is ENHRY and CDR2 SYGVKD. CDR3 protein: CAISERSGASYEQYF. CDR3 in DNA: TGTGCCATCAGTGAGCGCAGCGGGGCAAGCTACGAGCAGTACTTC.

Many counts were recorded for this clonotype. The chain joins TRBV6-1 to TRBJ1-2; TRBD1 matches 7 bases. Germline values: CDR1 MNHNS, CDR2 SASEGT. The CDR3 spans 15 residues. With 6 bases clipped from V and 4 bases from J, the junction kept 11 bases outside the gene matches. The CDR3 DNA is TGTGCCAGCAGCCTTAGGGACAGACCAGTCTATGGCTACACCTTC. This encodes CASSLRDRPVYGYTF.

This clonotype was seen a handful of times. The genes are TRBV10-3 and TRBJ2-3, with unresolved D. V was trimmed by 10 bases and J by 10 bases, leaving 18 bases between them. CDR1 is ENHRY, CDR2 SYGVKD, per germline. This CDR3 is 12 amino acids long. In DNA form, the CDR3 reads TGTGCCAGCAGCCAAGTCCCGGGTTCGCAGTATTTT. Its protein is CASSQVPGSQYF.

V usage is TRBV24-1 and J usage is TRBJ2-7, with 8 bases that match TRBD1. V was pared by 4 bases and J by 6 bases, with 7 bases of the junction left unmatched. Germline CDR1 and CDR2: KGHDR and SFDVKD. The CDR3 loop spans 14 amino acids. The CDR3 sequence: CATSDQWTGSEQYF. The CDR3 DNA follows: TGTGCCACCAGTGACCAATGGACAGGGAGCGAGCAGTACTTC.

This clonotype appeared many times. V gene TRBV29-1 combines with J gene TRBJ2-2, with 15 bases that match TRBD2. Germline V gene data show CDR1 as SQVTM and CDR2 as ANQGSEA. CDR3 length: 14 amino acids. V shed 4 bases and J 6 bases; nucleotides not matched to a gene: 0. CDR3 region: CSVGTSGGAGELFF. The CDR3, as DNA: TGCAGCGTTGGGACTAGCGGGGGGGCCGGGGAGCTGTTTTTT.

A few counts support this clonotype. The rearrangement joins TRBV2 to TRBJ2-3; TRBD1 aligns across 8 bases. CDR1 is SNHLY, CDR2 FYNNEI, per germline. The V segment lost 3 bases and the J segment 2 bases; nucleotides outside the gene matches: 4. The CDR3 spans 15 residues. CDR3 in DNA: TGTGCCAGCAGTGACAGGGGGCCCCCCACAGATACGCAGTATTTT. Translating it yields CASSDRGPPTDTQYF.

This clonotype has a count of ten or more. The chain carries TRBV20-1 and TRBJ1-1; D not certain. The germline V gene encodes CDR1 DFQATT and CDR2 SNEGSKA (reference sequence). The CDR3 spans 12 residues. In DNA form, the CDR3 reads TGCAGCGTATACGGGGAGAACACTGAAGCTTTCTTT. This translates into CSVYGENTEAFF.